A single sample gave rise to the 23 T cell receptor beta chains below, sequenced in a study of blood T cell repertoires in COVID-19. Profiling relied on immunoSEQ multiplex PCR, and the TCRdb table lists in-frame clones only, not all of them. The sample includes over 200,000 clones, approximately 83% of them seen just once. Specimen: peripheral blood. The source is a man in his forties with acute or convalescent COVID-19.

This rearrangement joins TRBV18 to TRBJ1-2; a possible D gene is TRBD1 (5 bases). The ends were cut back, 2 bases at V and 3 bases at J, with 13 bases in the middle. This CDR3 contains 15 residues. The germline gives CDR1 KGHSH, CDR2 LQKENI. CDR3 sequence reads: CASSPYPGYDYGYTF. The CDR3 bases are TGTGCCAGCTCACCATACCCAGGGTATGACTATGGCTACACCTTC.

The V call is TRBV6-2 or TRBV6-3, the J call TRBJ2-7; 10 bases match TRBD2. Germline-derived CDR1 and CDR2 are MNHEY and SVGEGT. CDR3 length equals 16 residues. The J segment lost 4 bases and the V segment lost 3 bases, leaving 9 bases of the junction unmatched. CDR3 amino acids: CASSYGSSGRIYEQYF. The CDR3 DNA reads as TGTGCCAGCAGTTATGGAAGTAGCGGGAGGATTTACGAGCAGTACTTC.

This clone came up many times. The rearrangement joins TRBV7-9 to TRBJ2-1; possibly TRBD2 for D (6 bases). The CDR3 runs 13 residues. The germline gives CDR1 SEHNR, CDR2 FQNEAQ (reference sequence). Trimming removed 3 bases from V and 4 bases from J, with 7 bases in between. The CDR3 DNA reads TGTGCCAGCAGCTTCGGACTATACAATGAGCAGTTCTTC. It yields the protein CASSFGLYNEQFF.

The rearrangement uses TRBV20-1 and TRBJ1-1; possibly TRBD1 for D (6 bases). The germline V and J ends were trimmed by 3 bases and 6 bases, with 14 bases remaining between them. The CDR3 covers 13 residues. CDR1 is DFQATT, CDR2 SNEGSKA, per germline (reference sequence). The CDR3 protein is CSASIQGSAEAFF. The CDR3 nucleotides read TGCAGTGCTAGTATACAGGGCTCAGCTGAAGCTTTCTTT.

The chain uses TRBV19 and TRBJ2-3, with 11 bases aligning to TRBD1. CDR1 is LNHDA, CDR2 SQIVND, per germline (reference sequence). J was trimmed by 9 bases and V by 7 bases; bases with no gene match: 6. CDR3 size: 13 residues. In DNA form, the CDR3 reads TGTGCCAGTAACCTCGGGACAGGGGGAACGCAGTATTTT. Amino acid sequence: CASNLGTGGTQYF.

The V gene is TRBV28, the J gene TRBJ2-3; D might be TRBD1 (6 bases). Germline V CDR1 and CDR2: MDHEN, SYDVKM. CDR3 length: 13 residues. The V end lost 4 bases, the J end lost 3 bases, and 8 bases lay between the germline ends. This CDR3 reads CASSSQGTDTQYF. Here the CDR3 DNA reads TGTGCCAGCAGTTCACAGGGAACAGATACGCAGTATTTT.

The chain combines TRBV27 with TRBJ1-6, with TRBD1 as a possible D gene (6 bases). Germline V gives CDR1 MNHEY, CDR2 SMNVEV (reference sequence). The CDR3 consists of 15 residues. V dropped 5 bases and J dropped 11 bases, with 19 bases sitting between them. The CDR3 DNA reads TGTGCCAGCAGTCCCCGGGACATTATAGGCGCACCCCTCCACTTT. Translation: CASSPRDIIGAPLHF.

This chain links TRBV20-1 with TRBJ2-1; 7 bases agree with TRBD1. V shed 2 bases, J shed 14 bases, and the junction held 3 bases outside the gene matches. The CDR3 covers 10 residues. Germline V gives CDR1 DFQATT, CDR2 SNEGSKA (reference sequence). The CDR3 loop reads CSARTGEEFF. The CDR3, as DNA: TGCAGTGCTAGAACAGGGGAAGAGTTCTTC.

V gene TRBV3-1 (or the pseudogene TRBV3-2) combines with J gene TRBJ1-1; a possible D gene is TRBD1 (5 bases). The CDR3 spans 14 residues. Germline V gene sequence: CDR1 LGHDT, CDR2 YNNKEL (reference sequence). Trimming removed 1 base at V and 10 bases at J, with 16 bases between. This CDR3 reads CASSQGVGQSGAFF. The CDR3, as DNA: TGTGCCAGCAGCCAAGGGGTAGGACAATCGGGAGCTTTCTTT.

The V call is TRBV10-2, the J call TRBJ1-5; 8 bases are shared with TRBD1. This CDR3 has 16 residues. Germline loops: CDR1 WSHSY, CDR2 SAAADI. V was pared by 5 bases and J by 5 bases, with 11 bases of the junction left unmatched. The CDR3 is CASSWTGQGAYQPQHF. The CDR3 nucleotides are TGCGCCAGCAGTTGGACGGGGCAGGGGGCTTATCAGCCCCAGCATTTT.

The V and J genes are TRBV7-2 and TRBJ1-1, with TRBD1 as a possible D gene (6 bases). This CDR3 contains 15 residues. Germline loops: CDR1 SGHTA, CDR2 FQGNSA. The V gene lost 5 bases and the J gene lost 6 bases, with 19 bases spanning the gap. CDR3 nucleotides: TGTGCCAGCAGCCCTGTCATGGGGGCGGGCGCTGAAGCTTTCTTT. It codes for CASSPVMGAGAEAFF.

The chain has TRBV6-5 and TRBJ1-2; 12 nucleotides match TRBD1. Losses at the gene ends were 6 bases for V and 6 bases for J; bases not matched to a gene: 5. The length of the CDR3 is 14 residues. Germline V lookup: CDR1 MNHEY, CDR2 SVGAGI. CDR3 sequence: CASRAGTGGHGYTF. The CDR3 nucleotides read TGTGCCAGCAGAGCCGGGACAGGGGGCCATGGCTACACCTTC.

This clone was seen repeatedly, ten times or more. This CDR3 is also generated by other DNA sequences in the sample. The J gene is TRBJ1-2, the V gene TRBV6-5; 10 bases are shared with TRBD1. Germline values: CDR1 MNHEY, CDR2 SVGAGI. The CDR3 consists of 14 residues. V shed 6 bases and J 0 bases; nucleotides not matched to a gene: 1. CDR3 in amino acids: CASRGTGANYGYTF. CDR3 coding DNA: TGTGCCAGCAGAGGGACAGGGGCTAACTATGGCTACACCTTC.

The chain uses TRBV28 and TRBJ1-2, with D perhaps matching TRBD1 (6 bases). Trimming removed 6 bases from V and 12 bases from J, with 14 bases in between. The germline V gene has CDR1 MDHEN and CDR2 SYDVKM. The CDR3 is 11 residues long. CDR3 residues: CASRSTGFNTF. CDR3 DNA sequence: TGTGCCAGCAGATCAACAGGGTTTAACACCTTC.

The rearrangement joins TRBV9 to TRBJ2-1, with 8 bases that match TRBD2. The V gene end was trimmed by 6 bases and the J gene end by 7 bases; junction bases not matched to a gene: 6. The CDR3 totals 13 residues. The V gene's germline CDR1 is SGDLS and CDR2 YYNGEE. The CDR3 spells CASTAGVVNEQFF. The CDR3 DNA reads TGTGCCAGCACAGCGGGAGTGGTAAATGAGCAGTTCTTC.

The chain employs TRBV6-6 and TRBJ1-5, with D perhaps matching TRBD1 (6 bases). This CDR3 spans 17 amino acids. V was trimmed by 5 bases and J by 3 bases, leaving 20 bases between them. From germline, CDR1 is MNHNY and CDR2 SVGAGI (reference sequence). As DNA, the CDR3 is TGTGCCAGCAGTCACCCTCGACGACAGGCCACCAATCAGCCCCAGCATTTT. This gives the protein CASSHPRRQATNQPQHF.

This chain's CDR3 is CASSPGVAGGSDTQYF. DNA for the CDR3: TGTGCCAGCAGCCCCGGGGTAGCGGGAGGTTCAGATACGCAGTATTTT. This chain uses TRBV9 with TRBJ2-3; 10 nucleotides agree with TRBD2. In germline, CDR1 is SGDLS, CDR2 YYNGEE. The CDR3 is 16 residues long. Germline trimming cut 4 bases from V and 4 bases from J; bases unmatched to any gene: 9.

The chain links TRBV27 to TRBJ1-4, with D unclear. The germline V gene has CDR1 MNHEY and CDR2 SMNVEV (reference sequence). The V gene lost 6 bases and the J gene lost 8 bases, with 16 bases spanning the gap. The CDR3 runs 14 residues. In DNA form, the CDR3 reads TGTGCCAGCAGACCAATGGGAGGGAAGGAAAAACTGTTTTTT. Its protein product is CASRPMGGKEKLFF.

The J gene is TRBJ1-5, the V gene TRBV7-2; 8 nucleotides line up with TRBD1. Germline CDR1 and CDR2: SGHTA and FQGNSA. The CDR3 spans 15 residues. Trimming at V came to 3 bases and at J to 10 bases, leaving 11 bases not matched to a gene. CDR3: CASSFSGGVSRPQHF. DNA of the CDR3: TGTGCCAGCAGCTTTTCAGGGGGCGTCTCCAGACCCCAGCATTTT.

The chain carries TRBV7-9 and TRBJ2-7; 9 positions agree with TRBD2. CDR3 size: 15 residues. Losses at the gene ends were 5 bases for V and 2 bases for J; bases not matched to a gene: 7. Germline V lookup: CDR1 SEHNR, CDR2 FQNEAQ (reference sequence). The chain's CDR3 is CASSPLAGSPYEQYF. Written as DNA, the CDR3 is TGTGCCAGCAGCCCTCTAGCGGGGAGTCCCTACGAGCAGTACTTC.

V is TRBV30 and J is TRBJ1-2, with TRBD1 matching 7 bases. Losses at the gene ends were 3 bases for V and 4 bases for J; bases not matched to a gene: 8. Germline V lookup: CDR1 GTSNPN, CDR2 SVGIG (reference sequence). CDR3 length equals 14 residues. The CDR3 loop reads CAWRKGQSGYGYTF. CDR3 DNA: TGTGCCTGGAGGAAGGGACAGTCGGGCTATGGCTACACCTTC.

The chain couples TRBV18 to TRBJ2-5; 8 positions match TRBD1. Trimming took 4 bases from V and 2 from J; bases not matched to a gene: 6. The CDR3 extends over 15 amino acids. The V gene's germline CDR1 is KGHSH and CDR2 LQKENI. The CDR3 coding sequence is TGTGCCAGCTCACGACCACAGGGGGGTCAAGAGACCCAGTACTTC. It encodes CASSRPQGGQETQYF.

The chain uses TRBV30 and TRBJ1-6; 8 bases line up with TRBD1. V lost 2 bases, J lost 7 bases, and 4 bases stayed unmatched. In germline, CDR1 is GTSNPN, CDR2 SVGIG (reference sequence). CDR3 length: 14 residues. The CDR3 loop is CAWSRAGGNSPLHF. The CDR3 DNA follows: TGTGCCTGGAGTAGAGCAGGGGGCAATTCACCCCTCCACTTT.